This paragraph reports one TCR beta chain. How the authors handled the data: Amplification of reference gene primers was used by the study to estimate nucleated cell counts. TCRdb keeps only in-frame clones here, not all; method: immunoSEQ multiplex PCR. From that table come the V and J calls and clone size; the DNA was used to work out D and trimming. The sample has around 140,000 clones, about 86% seen once. In germline, CDR1 is MNHNY, CDR2 SVGAGI (reference sequence). The CDR3 runs to 16 residues. The germline V and J ends were trimmed by 6 bases and 9 bases, with 24 bases remaining between them. This record comes from a study of blood T cell repertoires in COVID-19. Study-wide context: COVID-19 samples from acute and convalescent phases originated in the United States, Italy and Spain. Nucleic acid was either cDNA or gDNA, and it came from T cells, B-cell-depleted T cells, or PBMCs.

This clonotype was sampled from a woman aged 55-75 years with acute or convalescent COVID-19. This chain links TRBV6-6 with TRBJ2-1, with D possibly being TRBD1 (6 bases). Source material: peripheral blood. The CDR3 region has the DNA TGTGCCAGCAGGCCAGCCGAGGCAGGGGTTCGGAGTGAGCAGTTCTTC. Its protein is CASRPAEAGVRSEQFF.